This TCR beta chain came from a study of CD8+CD57+ T cells in acquired aplastic anemia. At the level of the study: Sorted CD4+ plus CD8+ cells gave DNA averaging about 3.2 ug. Study-wide results and limits: The number of CD8+ CDR3 sequences shared by patients and controls was under 35.

The TCR beta profiling, which covered VDJ combination and CDR3 sequence, was carried out using genomic DNA as the template. TCRdb re-called the reads through MiXCR, storing one row per CDR3 protein. The sample contains just over 200,000 distinct CDR3 sequences, approximately 65% of which appear only once. Details on this clonotype: The antigen is not known.

Patients sequenced had flow cytometry evidence of CD8+CD57+ cell expansion. Sequencing was performed on sorted CD4+, CD8+, or CD8+CD57+ T cells (not recorded which) from PBMCs. The sequence was collected from a human donor with aplastic anemia.

For the CDR3, the DNA is TGTGCCAGCAGCAAACGGATTACCGCGAACACCGGGGAGCTGTTTTTT. This gives the protein CASSKRITANTGELFF. The genes are TRBV7-9 and TRBJ2-2; no clear D gene. The CDR3 consists of 16 residues. Per the germline V gene, CDR1 is SEHNR and CDR2 is FQNEAQ (reference sequence). With 5 bases removed from V and 0 bases from J, the gap between germline ends came to 13 bases.